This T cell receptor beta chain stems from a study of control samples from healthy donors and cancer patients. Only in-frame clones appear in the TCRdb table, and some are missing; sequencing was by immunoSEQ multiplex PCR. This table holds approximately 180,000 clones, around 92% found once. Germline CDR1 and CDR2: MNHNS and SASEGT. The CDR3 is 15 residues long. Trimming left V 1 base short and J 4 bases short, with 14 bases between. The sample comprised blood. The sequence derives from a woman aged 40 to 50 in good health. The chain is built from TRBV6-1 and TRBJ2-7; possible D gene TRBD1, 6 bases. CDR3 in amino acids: CASSEGSGGGYEQYF. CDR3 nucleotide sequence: TGTGCCAGCAGTGAAGGGAGTGGGGGCGGGTACGAGCAGTACTTC.